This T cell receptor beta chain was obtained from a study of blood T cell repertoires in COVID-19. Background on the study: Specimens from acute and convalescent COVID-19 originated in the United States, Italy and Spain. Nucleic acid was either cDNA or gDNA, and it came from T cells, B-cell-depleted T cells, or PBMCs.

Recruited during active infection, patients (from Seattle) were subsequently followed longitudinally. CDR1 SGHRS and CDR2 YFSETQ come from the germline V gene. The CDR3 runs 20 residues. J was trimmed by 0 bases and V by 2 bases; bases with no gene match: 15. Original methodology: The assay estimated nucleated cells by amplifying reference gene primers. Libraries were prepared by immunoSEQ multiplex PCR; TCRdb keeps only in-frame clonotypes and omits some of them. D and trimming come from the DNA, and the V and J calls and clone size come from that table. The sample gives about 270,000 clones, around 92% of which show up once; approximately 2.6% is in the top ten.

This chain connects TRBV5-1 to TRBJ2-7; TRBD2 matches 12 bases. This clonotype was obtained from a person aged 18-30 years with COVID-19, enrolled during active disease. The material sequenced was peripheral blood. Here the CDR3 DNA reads TGCGCCAGCAGCTTCTGGACTAGCGGGGCCCCTCGGGGGGTCTCCTACGAGCAGTACTTC. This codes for CASSFWTSGAPRGVSYEQYF.